This T cell receptor (beta chain) came from a study of cytomegalovirus exposure and HLA in healthy donors. In regard to this clone: Its target is unknown.

Findings and limits, study-wide: For most TCR beta V segments, an earlier analysis put the productive rate at about 87% or about 30% of the time. Listed as cytomegalovirus-associated were 150 to 200 TCR beta chains.

Primers included in the PCR were 60 Vbeta and 13 Jbeta primers. Libraries were prepared by immunoSEQ multiplex PCR; TCRdb keeps only in-frame clonotypes and omits some of them. The sample includes 85,000 to 130,000 clones, approximately 70% of them seen just once. This TCR came from a boy under 18 in good health and CMV-seronegative. Sequenced material: PBMCs.

The CDR3 nucleotides read TGTGCCAGCAGCTTCTCTTCAGTGACTAGCGGGAACGAGCAGTACTTC. Encoded protein: CASSFSSVTSGNEQYF. The V gene is TRBV5-8, the J gene TRBJ2-7; TRBD2 matches at 11 bases. The ends lost 2 bases at V and 5 bases at J; junction bases unmatched: 9. Germline CDR1 SGHTS, CDR2 YDEGEE. This CDR3 spans 16 amino acids.